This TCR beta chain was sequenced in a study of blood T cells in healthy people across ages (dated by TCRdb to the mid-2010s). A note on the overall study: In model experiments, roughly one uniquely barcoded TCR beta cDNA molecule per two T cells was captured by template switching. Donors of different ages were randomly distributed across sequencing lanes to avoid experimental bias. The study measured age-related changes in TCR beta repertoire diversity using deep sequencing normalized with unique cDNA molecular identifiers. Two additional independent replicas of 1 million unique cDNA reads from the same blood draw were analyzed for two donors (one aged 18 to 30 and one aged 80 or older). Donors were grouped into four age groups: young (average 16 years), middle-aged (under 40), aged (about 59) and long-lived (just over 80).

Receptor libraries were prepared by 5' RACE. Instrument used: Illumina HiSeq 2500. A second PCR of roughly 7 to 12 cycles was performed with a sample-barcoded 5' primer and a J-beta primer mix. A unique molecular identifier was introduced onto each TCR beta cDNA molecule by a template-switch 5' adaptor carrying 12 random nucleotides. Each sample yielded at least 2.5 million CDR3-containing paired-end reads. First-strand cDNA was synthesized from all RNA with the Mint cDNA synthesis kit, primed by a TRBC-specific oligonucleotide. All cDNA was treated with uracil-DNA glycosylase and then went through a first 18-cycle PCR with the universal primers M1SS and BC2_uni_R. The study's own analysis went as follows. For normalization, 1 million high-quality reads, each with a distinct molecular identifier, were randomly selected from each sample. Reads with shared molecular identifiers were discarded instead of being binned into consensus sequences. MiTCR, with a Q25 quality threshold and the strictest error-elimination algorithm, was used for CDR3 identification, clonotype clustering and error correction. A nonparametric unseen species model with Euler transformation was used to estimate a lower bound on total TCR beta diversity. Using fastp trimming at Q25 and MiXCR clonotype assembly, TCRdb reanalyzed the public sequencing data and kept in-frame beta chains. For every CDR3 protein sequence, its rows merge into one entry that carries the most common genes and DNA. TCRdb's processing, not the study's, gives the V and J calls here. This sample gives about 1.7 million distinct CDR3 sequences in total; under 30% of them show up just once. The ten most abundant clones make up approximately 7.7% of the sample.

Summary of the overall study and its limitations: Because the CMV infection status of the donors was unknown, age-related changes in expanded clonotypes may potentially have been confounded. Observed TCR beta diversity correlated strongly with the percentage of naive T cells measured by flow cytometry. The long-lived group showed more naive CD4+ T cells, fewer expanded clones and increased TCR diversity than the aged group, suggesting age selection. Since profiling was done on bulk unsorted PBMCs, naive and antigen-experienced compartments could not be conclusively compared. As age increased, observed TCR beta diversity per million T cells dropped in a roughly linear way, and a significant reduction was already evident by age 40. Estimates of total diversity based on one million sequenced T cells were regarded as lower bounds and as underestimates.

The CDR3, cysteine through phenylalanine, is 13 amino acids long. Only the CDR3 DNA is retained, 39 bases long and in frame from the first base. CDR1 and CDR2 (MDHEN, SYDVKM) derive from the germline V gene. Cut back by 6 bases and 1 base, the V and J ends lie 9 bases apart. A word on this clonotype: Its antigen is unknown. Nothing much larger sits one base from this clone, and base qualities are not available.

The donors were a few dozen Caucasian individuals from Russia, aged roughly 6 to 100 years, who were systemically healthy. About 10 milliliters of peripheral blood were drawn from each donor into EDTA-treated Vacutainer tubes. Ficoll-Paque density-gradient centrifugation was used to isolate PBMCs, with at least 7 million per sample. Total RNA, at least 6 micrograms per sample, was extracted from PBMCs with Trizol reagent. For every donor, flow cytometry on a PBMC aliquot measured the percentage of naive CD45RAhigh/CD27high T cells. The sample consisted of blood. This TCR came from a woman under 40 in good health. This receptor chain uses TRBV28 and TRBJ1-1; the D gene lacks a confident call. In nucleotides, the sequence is TGTGCCAGCAGGTTTGAAGGGAACACTGAAGCTTTCTTT. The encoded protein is CASRFEGNTEAFF.